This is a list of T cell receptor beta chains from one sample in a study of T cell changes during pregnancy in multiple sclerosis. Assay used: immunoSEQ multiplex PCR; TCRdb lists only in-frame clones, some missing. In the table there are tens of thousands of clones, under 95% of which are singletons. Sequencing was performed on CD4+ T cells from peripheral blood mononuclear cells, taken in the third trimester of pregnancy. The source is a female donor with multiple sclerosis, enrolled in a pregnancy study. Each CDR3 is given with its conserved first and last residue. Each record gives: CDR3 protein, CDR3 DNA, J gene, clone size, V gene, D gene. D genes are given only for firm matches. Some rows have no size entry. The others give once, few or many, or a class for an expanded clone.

CDR3: CASSQSYILVKHNEQFF; DNA: TGCGCCAGCAGTCAATCATATATACTAGTCAAACACAATGAGCAGTTCTTC; J: TRBJ2-1; size: few; V: TRBV23-1; D: .
CDR3: CASRGQGATGELFF; DNA: TGTGCCAGCAGAGGTCAAGGGGCGACCGGGGAGCTGTTTTTT; J: TRBJ2-2; size: .; V: TRBV6-5; D: .
CDR3: CASSARRGRGEEKLFF; DNA: TGTGCCAGCAGTGCCCGTCGGGGCAGGGGAGAGGAAAAACTGTTTTTT; J: TRBJ1-4; size: once; V: TRBV25-1; D: .
CDR3: CASSPPGRYGYTF; DNA: TGTGCCAGCAGTCCCCCTGGCCGCTATGGCTACACCTTC; J: TRBJ1-2; size: once; V: TRBV6-5; D: .
CDR3: CASSFRREGGTEAFF; DNA: TGTGCCAGCAGCTTTCGGCGAGAGGGAGGGACTGAAGCTTTCTTT; J: TRBJ1-1; size: .; V: TRBV11-2; D: .
CDR3: CASSLAGFPYEQYF; DNA: TGCGCCAGCAGCTTGGCAGGCTTCCCCTACGAGCAGTACTTC; J: TRBJ2-7; size: .; V: TRBV5-1; D: .
CDR3: CASSEYQDQYF; DNA: TGTGCCAGCAGTGAATACCAGGATCAGTACTTC; J: TRBJ2-7; size: .; V: TRBV6-1; D: .
CDR3: CASSSNSGRAYNEQFF; DNA: TGTGCCAGCAGCTCTAATAGCGGGAGGGCCTACAATGAGCAGTTCTTC; J: TRBJ2-1; size: .; V: TRBV11-2; D: TRBD2
CDR3: CSVETARQDNEQFF; DNA: TGCAGCGTTGAAACAGCACGACAGGACAATGAGCAGTTCTTC; J: TRBJ2-1; size: .; V: TRBV29-1; D: .
CDR3: CASSPEEVNEQFF; DNA: TGTGCCAGCAGTCCAGAAGAGGTCAATGAGCAGTTCTTC; J: TRBJ2-1; size: .; V: TRBV7-9; D: .
CDR3: CASSLVNRGHTEAFF; DNA: TGTGCCAGCAGCTTGGTAAACAGGGGGCACACTGAAGCTTTCTTT; J: TRBJ1-1; size: .; V: TRBV5-4; D: TRBD1
CDR3: CASSQGQGINTEAFF; DNA: TGCGCCAGCAGCCAGGGACAGGGAATTAACACTGAAGCTTTCTTT; J: TRBJ1-1; size: .; V: TRBV4-3; D: TRBD1
CDR3: CASSSGLVHNEQFF; DNA: TGTGCCAGCAGCTCGGGACTAGTACACAATGAGCAGTTCTTC; J: TRBJ2-1; size: .; V: TRBV7-2; D: TRBD2
CDR3: CASSLSGGKNQPQHF; DNA: TGTGCCAGCAGTTTATCAGGCGGGAAAAATCAACCCCAGCATTTT; J: TRBJ1-5; size: .; V: TRBV27; D: .